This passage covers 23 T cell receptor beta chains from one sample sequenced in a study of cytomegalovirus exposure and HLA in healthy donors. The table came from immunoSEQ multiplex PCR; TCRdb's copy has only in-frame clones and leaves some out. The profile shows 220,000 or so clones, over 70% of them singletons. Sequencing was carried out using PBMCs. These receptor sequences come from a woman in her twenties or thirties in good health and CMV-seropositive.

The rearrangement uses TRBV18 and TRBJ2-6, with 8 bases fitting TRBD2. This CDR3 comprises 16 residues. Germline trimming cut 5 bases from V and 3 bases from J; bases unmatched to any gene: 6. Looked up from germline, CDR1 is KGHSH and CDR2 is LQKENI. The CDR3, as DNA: TGTGCCAGCTCAACGGGGGGGAATATTGGGGCCAACGTCCTGACTTTC. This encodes CASSTGGNIGANVLTF.

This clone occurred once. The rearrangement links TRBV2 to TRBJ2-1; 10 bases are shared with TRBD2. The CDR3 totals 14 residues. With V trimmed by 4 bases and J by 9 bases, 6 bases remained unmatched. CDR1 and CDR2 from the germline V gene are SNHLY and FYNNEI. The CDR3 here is CASSGLAGLFEQFF. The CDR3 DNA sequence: TGTGCCAGCAGTGGACTAGCGGGCCTCTTTGAGCAGTTCTTC.

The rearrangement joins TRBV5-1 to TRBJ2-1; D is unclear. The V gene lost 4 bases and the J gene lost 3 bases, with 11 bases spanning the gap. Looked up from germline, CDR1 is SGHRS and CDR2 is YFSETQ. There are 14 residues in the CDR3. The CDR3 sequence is CASSLDQIYNEQFF. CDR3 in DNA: TGCGCCAGCAGCCTGGACCAAATCTACAATGAGCAGTTCTTC. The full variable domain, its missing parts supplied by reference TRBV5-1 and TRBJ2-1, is KAGVTQTPRYLIKTRGQQVTLSCSPISGHRSVSWYQQTPGQGLQFLFEYFSETQRNKGNFPGRFSGRQFSNSRSEMNVSTLELGDSALYLCASSLDQIYNEQFFGPGTRLTVL.

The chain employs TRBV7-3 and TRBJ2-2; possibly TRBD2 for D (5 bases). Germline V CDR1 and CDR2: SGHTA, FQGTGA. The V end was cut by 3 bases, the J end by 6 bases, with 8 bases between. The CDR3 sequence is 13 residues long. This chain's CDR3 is CASSFTGSGELFF. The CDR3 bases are TGTGCCAGCAGCTTTACGGGATCCGGGGAGCTGTTTTTT.

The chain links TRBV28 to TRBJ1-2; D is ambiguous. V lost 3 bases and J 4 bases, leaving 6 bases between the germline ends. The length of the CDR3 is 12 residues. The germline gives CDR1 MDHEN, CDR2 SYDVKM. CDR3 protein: CASSLTRYGYTF. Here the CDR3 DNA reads TGTGCCAGCAGTTTGACACGCTATGGCTACACCTTC.

CDR3 bases: TGTGCCAGCACCGAGACTAGGCAGGCGTATTTT. This gives the protein CASTETRQAYF. The rearrangement uses TRBV2 and TRBJ2-3, with D maybe TRBD2 (6 bases). Germline V gene data show CDR1 as SNHLY and CDR2 as FYNNEI. Trimming stripped 7 bases from V and 14 bases from J, with 16 bases between. The CDR3 is made up of 11 amino acids. Filled out from reference TRBV2 and TRBJ2-3, the complete variable domain reads EPEVTQTPSHQVTQMGQEVILRCVPISNHLYFYWYRQILGQKVEFLVSFYNNEISEKSEIFDDQFSVERPDGSNFTLKIRSTKLEDSAMYFCASTETRQAYFGPGTRLTVL.

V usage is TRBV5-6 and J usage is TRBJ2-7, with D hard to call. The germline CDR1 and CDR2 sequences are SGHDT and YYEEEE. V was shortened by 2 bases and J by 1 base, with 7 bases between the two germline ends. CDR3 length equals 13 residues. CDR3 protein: CASSFGFSYEQYF. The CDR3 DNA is TGTGCCAGCAGCTTCGGGTTTTCCTACGAGCAGTACTTC.

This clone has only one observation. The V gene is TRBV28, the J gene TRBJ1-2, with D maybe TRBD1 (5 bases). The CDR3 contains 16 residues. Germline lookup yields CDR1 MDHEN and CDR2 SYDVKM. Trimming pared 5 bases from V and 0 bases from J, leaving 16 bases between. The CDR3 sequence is CASSPWGTGSNYGYTF. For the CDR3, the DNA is TGTGCCAGCAGTCCCTGGGGGACGGGCTCTAACTATGGCTACACCTTC.

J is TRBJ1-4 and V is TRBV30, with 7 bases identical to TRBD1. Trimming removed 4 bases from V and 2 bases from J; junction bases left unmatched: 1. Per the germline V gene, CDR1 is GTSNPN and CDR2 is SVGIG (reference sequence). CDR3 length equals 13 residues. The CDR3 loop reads CAWTTGTNEKLFF. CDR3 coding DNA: TGTGCCTGGACGACAGGGACTAATGAAAAACTGTTTTTT.

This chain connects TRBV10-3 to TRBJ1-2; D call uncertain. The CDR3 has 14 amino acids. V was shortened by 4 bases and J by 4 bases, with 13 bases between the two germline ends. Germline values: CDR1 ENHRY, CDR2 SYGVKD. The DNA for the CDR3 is TGTGCCATCAGTGGGACGCCGGGAGGCTATGGCTACACCTTC. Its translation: CAISGTPGGYGYTF.

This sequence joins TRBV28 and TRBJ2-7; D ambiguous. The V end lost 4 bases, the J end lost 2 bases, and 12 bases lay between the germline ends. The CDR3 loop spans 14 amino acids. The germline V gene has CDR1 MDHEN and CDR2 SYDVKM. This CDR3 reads CASSSIRVTYEQYF. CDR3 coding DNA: TGTGCCAGCAGTTCGATACGGGTGACCTACGAGCAGTACTTC.

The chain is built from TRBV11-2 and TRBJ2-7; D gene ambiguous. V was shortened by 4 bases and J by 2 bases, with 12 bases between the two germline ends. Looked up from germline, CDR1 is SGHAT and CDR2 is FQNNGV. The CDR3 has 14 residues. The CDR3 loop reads CASSSLTSAYEQYF. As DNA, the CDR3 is TGTGCCAGCAGCTCGCTAACCTCGGCCTACGAGCAGTACTTC.

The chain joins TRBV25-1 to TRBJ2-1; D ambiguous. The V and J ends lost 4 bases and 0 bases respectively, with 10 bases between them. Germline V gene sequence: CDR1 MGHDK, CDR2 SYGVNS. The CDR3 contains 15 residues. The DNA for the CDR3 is TGTGCCAGCAGTGCTCCCACACACTCCTACAATGAGCAGTTCTTC. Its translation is CASSAPTHSYNEQFF.

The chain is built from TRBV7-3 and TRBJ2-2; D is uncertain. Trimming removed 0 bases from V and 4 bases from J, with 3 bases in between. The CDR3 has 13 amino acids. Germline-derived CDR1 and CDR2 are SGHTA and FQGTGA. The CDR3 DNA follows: TGTGCCAGCAGCTTAACCCCCACCGGGGAGCTGTTTTTT. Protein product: CASSLTPTGELFF.

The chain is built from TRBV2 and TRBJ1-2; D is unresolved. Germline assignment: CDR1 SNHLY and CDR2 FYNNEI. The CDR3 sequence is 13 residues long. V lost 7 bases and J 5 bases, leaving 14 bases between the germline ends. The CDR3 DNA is TGTGCCAGCACCTCTTTTGGGGTGTATGGCTACACCTTC. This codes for CASTSFGVYGYTF. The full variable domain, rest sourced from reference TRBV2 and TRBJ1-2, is EPEVTQTPSHQVTQMGQEVILRCVPISNHLYFYWYRQILGQKVEFLVSFYNNEISEKSEIFDDQFSVERPDGSNFTLKIRSTKLEDSAMYFCASTSFGVYGYTFGSGTRLTVV.

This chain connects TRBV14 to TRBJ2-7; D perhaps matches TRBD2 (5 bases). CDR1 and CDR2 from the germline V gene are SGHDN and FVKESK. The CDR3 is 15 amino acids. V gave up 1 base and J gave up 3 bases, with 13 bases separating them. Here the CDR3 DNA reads TGTGCCAGCAGCCAAGTCAGAACTAGAGACTACGAGCAGTACTTC. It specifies CASSQVRTRDYEQYF.

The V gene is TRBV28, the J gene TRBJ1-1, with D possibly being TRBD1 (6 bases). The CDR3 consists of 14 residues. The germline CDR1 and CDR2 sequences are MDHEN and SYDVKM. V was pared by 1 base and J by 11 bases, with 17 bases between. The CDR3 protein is CASSLSPDRSRAFF. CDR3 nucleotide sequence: TGTGCCAGCAGTTTATCCCCTGACAGGTCGAGGGCTTTCTTT.

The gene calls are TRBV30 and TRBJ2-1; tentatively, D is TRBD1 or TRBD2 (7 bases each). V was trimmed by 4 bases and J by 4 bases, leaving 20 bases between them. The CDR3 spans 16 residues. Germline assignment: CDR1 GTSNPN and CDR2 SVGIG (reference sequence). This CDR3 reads CAWTGGDGGGYNEQFF. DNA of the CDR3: TGTGCCTGGACAGGGGGGGACGGAGGAGGGTACAATGAGCAGTTCTTC. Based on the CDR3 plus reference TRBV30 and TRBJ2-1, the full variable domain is SQTIHQWPATLVQPVGSPLSLECTVEGTSNPNLYWYRQAAGRGLQLLFYSVGIGQISSEVPQNLSASRPQDRQFILSSKKLLLSDSGFYLCAWTGGDGGGYNEQFFGPGTRLTVL.

The CDR3: CSVEDRGDSTDTQYF. Written as DNA, the CDR3 is TGCAGCGTTGAAGATCGGGGGGACAGCACAGATACGCAGTATTTT. V and J are TRBV29-1 and TRBJ2-3; 7 nucleotides align to TRBD2. This CDR3 contains 15 residues. Germline assignment: CDR1 SQVTM and CDR2 ANQGSEA. V was pared by 0 bases and J by 0 bases, with 3 bases of the junction left unmatched.

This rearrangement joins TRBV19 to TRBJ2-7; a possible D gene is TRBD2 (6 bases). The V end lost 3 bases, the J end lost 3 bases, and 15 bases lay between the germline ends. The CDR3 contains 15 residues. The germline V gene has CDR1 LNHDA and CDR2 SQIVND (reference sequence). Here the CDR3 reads CASSIDPGEDYEQYF. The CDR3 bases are TGTGCCAGTAGTATCGATCCGGGAGAGGACTACGAGCAGTACTTC.

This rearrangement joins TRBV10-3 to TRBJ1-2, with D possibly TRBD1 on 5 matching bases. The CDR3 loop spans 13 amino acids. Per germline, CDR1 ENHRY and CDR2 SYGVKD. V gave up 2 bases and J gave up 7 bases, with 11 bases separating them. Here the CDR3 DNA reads TGTGCCATCAGTGAGGTAGAGGGACCTGGCTACACCTTC. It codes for CAISEVEGPGYTF.

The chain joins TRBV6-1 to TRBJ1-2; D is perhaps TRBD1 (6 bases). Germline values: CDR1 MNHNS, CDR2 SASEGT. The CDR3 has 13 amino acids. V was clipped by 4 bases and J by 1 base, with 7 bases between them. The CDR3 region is CASSGQVNYGYTF. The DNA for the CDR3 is TGTGCCAGCAGTGGACAGGTTAACTATGGCTACACCTTC.

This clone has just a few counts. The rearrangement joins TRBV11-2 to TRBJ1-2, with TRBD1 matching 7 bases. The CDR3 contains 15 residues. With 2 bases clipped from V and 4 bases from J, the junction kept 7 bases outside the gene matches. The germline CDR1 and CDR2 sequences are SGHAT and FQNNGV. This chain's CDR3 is CASSLRGLSPYGYTF. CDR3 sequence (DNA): TGTGCCAGCAGCTTAAGGGGGCTCTCACCCTATGGCTACACCTTC.